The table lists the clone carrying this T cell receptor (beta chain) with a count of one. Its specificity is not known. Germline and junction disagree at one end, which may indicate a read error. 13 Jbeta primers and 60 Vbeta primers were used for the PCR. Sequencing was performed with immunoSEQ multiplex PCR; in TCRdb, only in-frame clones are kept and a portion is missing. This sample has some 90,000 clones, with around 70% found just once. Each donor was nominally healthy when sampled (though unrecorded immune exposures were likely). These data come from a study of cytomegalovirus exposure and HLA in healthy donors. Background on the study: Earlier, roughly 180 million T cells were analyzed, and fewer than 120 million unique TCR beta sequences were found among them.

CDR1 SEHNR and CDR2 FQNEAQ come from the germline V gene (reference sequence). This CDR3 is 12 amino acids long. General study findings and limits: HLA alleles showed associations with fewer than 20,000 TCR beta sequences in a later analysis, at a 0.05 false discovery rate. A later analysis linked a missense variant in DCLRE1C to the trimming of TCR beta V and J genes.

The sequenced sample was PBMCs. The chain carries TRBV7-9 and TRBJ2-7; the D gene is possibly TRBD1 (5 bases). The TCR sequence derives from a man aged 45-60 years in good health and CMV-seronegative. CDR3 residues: CSSSLDRYEQYF. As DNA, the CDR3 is TGTTCCAGCAGCTTAGACAGATACGAGCAGTACTTC.